The 23 T cell receptor beta chains below all came from one sample that was sequenced in a study of T cell clonality in common variable immunodeficiency. Produced via immunoSEQ multiplex PCR; TCRdb's table is partial and in-frame only. This sample has 52,000 or so clones, each found more than once. Specimen: peripheral blood mononuclear cells. These receptors originate from a person between 18 and 69 years old in good health.

Ten or more counts support this clone. The missing CDR3 end, 3 residues past where the read stops, is filled in from the germline J gene. V and J are TRBV19 and TRBJ2-1, with TRBD1 matching 9 bases. The CDR3 covers 15 residues. V lost 7 bases and J lost 9; bases outside the gene matches: 13. Germline lookup yields CDR1 LNHDA and CDR2 SQIVND (reference sequence). The CDR3 bases that were read are TGTGCCAGTAACCTTCAGGGACAGGGTGTGGGTGAG. Its translation: CASNLQGQGVGE. The CDR3 in full is CASNLQGQGVGEQFF.

At least ten counts were recorded for this clone. The read halts 3 residues ahead of the CDR3 end, with the missing end drawn from the germline J gene. The chain joins TRBV20-1 to TRBJ2-3; TRBD2 aligns across 8 bases. This CDR3 region has 14 residues. Germline V CDR1 and CDR2: DFQATT, SNEGSKA (reference sequence). The CDR3 sequence is CSAGPGLGGETQYF. The CDR3 bases that were read are TGCAGTGCTGGACCGGGACTAGGAGGAGAGACG.

This clone was seen ten or more times. Coverage ceases 3 residues before the CDR3 finishes, and the germline J gene fills in the end. J is TRBJ1-5 and V is TRBV20-1; D possibly corresponds to TRBD1 (6 bases). The CDR3 sequence is 15 residues long. From germline, CDR1 is DFQATT and CDR2 SNEGSKA (reference sequence). Trimming pared 0 bases from V and 5 bases from J, leaving 14 bases between. CDR3: CSAREGGGSDQPQHF. Partial CDR3 DNA: TGCAGTGCTAGAGAAGGGGGTGGCTCCGATCAGCCC.

The sample holds many counts of this clone. The read stops 3 residues short of the end of the CDR3; the missing end is completed from the germline J gene. This chain uses TRBV7-9 with TRBJ2-5; 11 nucleotides align to TRBD2. The CDR3 loop spans 15 amino acids. V lost 3 bases to trimming and J lost 4 bases; unmatched junction nucleotides: 4. From germline, CDR1 is SEHNR and CDR2 FQNEAQ (reference sequence). CDR3 DNA, as far as it was read: TGTGCCAGCAGCTTTACTAGCGGGAGTATAGAGACC. It yields the protein CASSFTSGSIET. The full-length CDR3 reads as CASSFTSGSIETQYF.

The covered CDR3 bases are TGCAGTGCTAGATATAGCGGGAATTACAATGAG. This codes for CSARYSGNYNE. The complete CDR3 protein is CSARYSGNYNEQFF. The rearrangement uses TRBV20-1 and TRBJ2-1; 8 positions match TRBD2. The read finishes 3 residues shy of the CDR3 end, and the germline J gene is used to complete it. The CDR3 length is 14 residues. Germline V CDR1 and CDR2: DFQATT, SNEGSKA (reference sequence). Trimming at V came to 2 bases and at J to 4 bases, leaving 4 bases not matched to a gene.

This clone has a count of ten or more. The read gets to within 3 residues of the CDR3 end, and the germline J gene fills in the rest. The V call is TRBV19, the J call TRBJ1-2; 9 nucleotides match TRBD1. The length of the CDR3 is 17 residues. V lost 5 bases and J lost 0; bases outside the gene matches: 10. The germline gives CDR1 LNHDA, CDR2 SQIVND (reference sequence). The sequenced part of the CDR3 DNA is TGTGCCAGTAGTCCAAGGACAGGGGCGGACTCTAACTATGGC. Translation gives CASSPRTGADSNYG. The CDR3, in full, reads CASSPRTGADSNYGYTF.

This clone was seen ten or more times. The CDR3 protein is CASSLSLSTDTQYF. CDR3 DNA (partial): TGTGCCAGCAGCTTAAGCCTCAGCACAGATACG. This rearrangement joins TRBV5-4 to TRBJ2-3; D remains ambiguous. The CDR3 extends 3 residues past the end of the read, so its final part is completed from the germline J gene. This CDR3 is built from 14 residues. Germline V CDR1 and CDR2: SGHNT, YYREEE (reference sequence). V was cut by 2 bases and J by 0 bases, with 7 bases left in between.

This clone was counted ten times or more. The read is 3 residues too short to cover the CDR3 end, so that end is filled in from the germline J gene. This rearrangement joins TRBV20-1 to TRBJ2-3; 7 bases map to TRBD2. Looked up from germline, CDR1 is DFQATT and CDR2 is SNEGSKA (reference sequence). The CDR3 covers 14 residues. With 6 bases clipped from V and 3 bases from J, the junction kept 9 bases outside the gene matches. The CDR3 bases that were read are TGCAGTGCCCTCGAAGGACTAGGTACAGATACG. Amino acid sequence: CSALEGLGTDT. The full CDR3 protein is CSALEGLGTDTQYF.

This clone was seen many times. The CDR3 goes on 3 residues after the read ends, and that part is filled in from the germline J gene. The chain recombines TRBV2 with TRBJ2-7, with 9 bases lining up with TRBD2. Per germline, CDR1 SNHLY and CDR2 FYNNEI. The CDR3 sequence is 15 residues long. The ends lost 6 bases at V and 6 bases at J; junction bases unmatched: 12. The CDR3 reads CASSYSGGKPGEQYF. The covered CDR3 bases are TGTGCCAGCAGCTATAGCGGGGGAAAACCGGGCGAG.

This clone turned up a few times. From the germline J gene comes the end of the CDR3, since the read stops 3 residues before it. The V call is TRBV29-1, the J call TRBJ1-3; the D gene is possibly TRBD1 (6 bases). Trimming stripped 6 bases from V and 9 bases from J, with 12 bases between. Per the germline V gene, CDR1 is SQVTM and CDR2 is ANQGSEA. The CDR3 is 11 residues long. The chain's CDR3 is CSVHRGGTIYF. The sequenced part of the CDR3 DNA is TGCAGCGTCCATCGAGGGGGCACC.

This clone has ten or more counts. The read is 3 residues too short to cover the CDR3 end, so that end is filled in from the germline J gene. The V call is TRBV20-1, the J call TRBJ1-5; D is possibly TRBD1 (5 bases). The CDR3 is made up of 16 amino acids. CDR1 and CDR2 from the germline V gene are DFQATT and SNEGSKA (reference sequence). The V end was cut by 1 base, the J end by 1 base, with 14 bases between. The CDR3 loop reads CSARVGASWSNQPQHF. CDR3 bases read: TGCAGTGCTAGAGTTGGGGCGAGCTGGAGCAATCAGCCC.

This clone was counted a few times. The read ends 3 residues shy of where the CDR3 ends; the end is completed using the germline J gene. V is TRBV19 and J is TRBJ1-2; D ambiguous. Germline V gives CDR1 LNHDA, CDR2 SQIVND (reference sequence). The CDR3 length is 17 residues. The covered CDR3 bases are TGTGCCAGTAGTATGCCGACTAGCGGGAGCGGCCTCAATGAC. Its protein is CASSMPTSGSGLND. The whole CDR3 sequence is CASSMPTSGSGLNDYTF.

This clone was counted many times. The sequence runs out 3 residues before the end of the CDR3; the remainder is reconstructed from the germline J gene. The genes are TRBV4-2 and TRBJ2-1, with 12 nucleotides matching TRBD2. CDR3 length: 21 amino acids. The germline V gene encodes CDR1 LGHNA and CDR2 YNFKEQ. Trimming at V came to 4 bases and at J to 6 bases, leaving 22 bases not matched to a gene. The CDR3 reads CASSLLMRGQTSGRRGNEQFF. The sequenced CDR3 bases are TGTGCCAGCAGCCTTCTTATGAGGGGCCAGACTAGCGGGAGAAGGGGCAATGAG.

On this clone: The CDR3 extends 3 residues past the end of the read, so its final part is completed from the germline J gene. The rearrangement joins TRBV2 to TRBJ2-3, with D tentatively TRBD2 (6 bases). Trimming cost V 1 base and J 8 bases, with 7 bases left between them. The CDR3 consists of 12 residues. The germline CDR1 and CDR2 sequences are SNHLY and FYNNEI. The CDR3 is CASSEGRGTQYF. CDR3 DNA (partial): TGTGCCAGCAGTGAAGGGAGGGGTACG.

This clone showed up many times. The CDR3 goes on 3 residues after the read ends, and that part is filled in from the germline J gene. The V and J genes are TRBV7-2 and TRBJ1-6; TRBD1 agrees at 9 bases. Trimming removed 4 bases from V and 7 bases from J; junction bases left unmatched: 5. This CDR3 spans 15 amino acids. Germline V gene sequence: CDR1 SGHTA, CDR2 FQGNSA. Partial CDR3 DNA: TGTGCCAGCAGCTCCCGGACAGGGGAGAATTCACCC. Amino acid sequence: CASSSRTGENSP. The CDR3, in full, reads CASSSRTGENSPLHF.

This clone was counted ten times or more. The sequenced fragment ends 3 residues before the CDR3 boundary, so the rest is inferred from the germline J gene. This rearrangement joins TRBV5-1 to TRBJ2-2, with TRBD1 matching 9 bases. This CDR3 region has 14 residues. Germline V gene lookup returns CDR1 SGHRS and CDR2 YFSETQ. Partial CDR3 DNA: TGCGCCAGCAGCTCGGGACAGGGTAACGAAAAG. The encoded protein is CASSSGQGNEK. The whole CDR3 sequence is CASSSGQGNEKLFF.

This clone was counted many times. The CDR3 end is not reached by the read, which stops 3 residues before it; the germline J gene fills it in. The chain is built from TRBV6-1 and TRBJ2-3, with TRBD2 as a possible D gene (6 bases). Trimming cost V 3 bases and J 6 bases, with 16 bases left between them. The V gene's germline CDR1 is MNHNS and CDR2 SASEGT. There are 15 residues in the CDR3. CDR3 DNA (partial): TGTGCCAGCAGTGATCGGCGGGGAACCTCCGATACG. Amino acid sequence: CASSDRRGTSDT. The CDR3, in full, reads CASSDRRGTSDTQYF.

Regarding this clone: Germline is not matched at one junction end, which may reflect a read error. The read gets to within 3 residues of the CDR3 end, and the germline J gene fills in the rest. This chain joins TRBV19 and TRBJ1-3, with a tentative D call TRBD1 (6 bases). This CDR3 spans 15 amino acids. The germline CDR1 and CDR2 sequences are LNHDA and SQIVND (reference sequence). CDR3 DNA (partial): TGTGCCAGTACTCGCCGGGGGGCTACTGGGAACACC. Translation gives CASTRRGATGNT. The full CDR3 reads CASTRRGATGNTIYF.

This clone has more than one count but fewer than ten. A far larger clone is off by one base, so a read error is likely. The CDR3 end is not reached by the read, which stops 3 residues before it; the germline J gene fills it in. J is TRBJ1-2 and V is TRBV6-2 or TRBV6-3; no firm D call. Germline CDR1 MNHEY, CDR2 SVGEGT. The CDR3 has 17 residues. The part of the CDR3 DNA that was read is TGTGCCAGCACTTACTTTCTGCTCCGGGGAGCTAACTATGGC. As protein: CASTYFLLRGANYG. The full CDR3 is CASTYFLLRGANYGYTF.

About this clone itself: The read comes to an end 3 residues before the CDR3 does, leaving the germline J gene to fill in the end. The gene calls are TRBV19 and TRBJ1-5; D not resolved. This CDR3 has 15 amino acids. Deletions cut 6 bases from V and 2 bases from J, with 14 bases between. Germline CDR1 reads LNHDA; CDR2 reads SQIVND (reference sequence). The CDR3 DNA, read in part, is TGTGCCAGTAGCCCCGCCCCCAAGGGCAATCAGCCC. This translates into CASSPAPKGNQP. The whole CDR3 reads CASSPAPKGNQPQHF.

This clone came up many times. The read is 3 residues too short to cover the CDR3 end, so that end is filled in from the germline J gene. This chain uses TRBV6-1 with TRBJ2-3; D is perhaps TRBD1 (7 bases). The CDR3 loop spans 15 amino acids. Per germline, CDR1 MNHNS and CDR2 SASEGT. V lost 3 bases and J 2 bases, leaving 12 bases between the germline ends. CDR3 bases read: TGTGCCAGCAGTGATCGCAGGGGGGCCACAGATACG. Its protein product is CASSDRRGATDT. The complete CDR3 reads CASSDRRGATDTQYF.

With respect to this clone: Coverage ceases 3 residues before the CDR3 finishes, and the germline J gene fills in the end. The chain joins TRBV7-9 to TRBJ2-4; D not resolved. Germline V gene data show CDR1 as SEHNR and CDR2 as FQNEAQ (reference sequence). CDR3 length: 14 amino acids. CDR3 sequence: CASSLVSVNYGQYF. Incomplete CDR3 DNA: TGTGCCAGCAGCTTAGTCTCCGTTAACTATGGT.

As regards this clone: Read data end 3 residues before the CDR3 end; the end is taken from the germline J gene. This chain uses TRBV2 with TRBJ2-5, with 11 bases identical to TRBD2. J lost 5 bases, V lost 5 bases, and 4 bases had no gene match. Germline V CDR1 and CDR2: SNHLY, FYNNEI. This CDR3 comprises 14 residues. The covered CDR3 bases are TGTGCCAGCAGTCCGACTAGCGGGGAGGAGACC. Translation gives CASSPTSGEET. In full, the CDR3 reads CASSPTSGEETQYF.